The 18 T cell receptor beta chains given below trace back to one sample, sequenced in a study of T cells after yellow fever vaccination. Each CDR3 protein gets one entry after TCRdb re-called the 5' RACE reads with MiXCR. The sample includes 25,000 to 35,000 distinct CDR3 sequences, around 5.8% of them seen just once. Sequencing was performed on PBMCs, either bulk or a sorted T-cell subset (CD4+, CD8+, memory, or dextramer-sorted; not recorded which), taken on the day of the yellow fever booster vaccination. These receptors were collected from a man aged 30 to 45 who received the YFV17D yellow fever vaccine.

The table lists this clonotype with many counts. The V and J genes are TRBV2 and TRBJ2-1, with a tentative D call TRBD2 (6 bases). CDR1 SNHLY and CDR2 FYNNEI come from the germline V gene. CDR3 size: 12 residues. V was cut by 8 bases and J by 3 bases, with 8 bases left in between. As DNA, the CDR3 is TGTGCCAGCGCGGACTACTACAATGAGCAGTTCTTC. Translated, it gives CASADYYNEQFF.

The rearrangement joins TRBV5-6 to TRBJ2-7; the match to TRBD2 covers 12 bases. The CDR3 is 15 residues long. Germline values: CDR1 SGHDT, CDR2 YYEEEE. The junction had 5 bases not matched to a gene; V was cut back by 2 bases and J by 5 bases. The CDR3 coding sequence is TGTGCCAGCAGCTTCGGACTAGCGGGATACGACGAGCAGTACTTC. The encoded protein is CASSFGLAGYDEQYF.

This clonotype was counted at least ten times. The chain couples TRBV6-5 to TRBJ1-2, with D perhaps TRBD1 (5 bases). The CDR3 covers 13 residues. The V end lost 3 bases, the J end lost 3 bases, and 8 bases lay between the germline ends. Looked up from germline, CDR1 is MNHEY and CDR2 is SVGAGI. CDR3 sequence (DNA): TGTGCCAGCAGTTATGACAGCTACTATGGCTACACCTTC. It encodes CASSYDSYYGYTF.

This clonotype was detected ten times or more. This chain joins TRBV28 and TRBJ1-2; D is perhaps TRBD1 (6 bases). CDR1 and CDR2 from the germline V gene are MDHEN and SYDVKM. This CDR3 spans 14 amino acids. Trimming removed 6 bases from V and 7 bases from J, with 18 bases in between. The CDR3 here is CASSLTGSRVGYTF. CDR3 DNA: TGTGCCAGCAGCCTGACAGGCTCGAGGGTTGGCTACACCTTC.

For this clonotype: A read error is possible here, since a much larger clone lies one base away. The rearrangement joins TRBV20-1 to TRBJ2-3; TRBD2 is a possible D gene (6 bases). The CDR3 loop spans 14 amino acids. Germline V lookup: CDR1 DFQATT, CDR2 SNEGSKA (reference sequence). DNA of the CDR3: TGCTGTGCTCCGCGGGGAGTGGGCACAGATACGCAGTATTTT. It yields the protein CCAPRGVGTDTQYF.

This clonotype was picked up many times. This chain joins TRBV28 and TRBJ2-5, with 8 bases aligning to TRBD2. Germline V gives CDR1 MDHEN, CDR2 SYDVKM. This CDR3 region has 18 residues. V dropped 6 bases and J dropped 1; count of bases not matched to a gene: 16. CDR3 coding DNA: TGTGCCAGCAGCCAAACTAGCGGTTGGTCCTATTCCCAAGAGACCCAGTACTTC. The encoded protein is CASSQTSGWSYSQETQYF. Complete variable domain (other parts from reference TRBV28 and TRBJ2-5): DVKVTQSSRYLVKRTGEKVFLECVQDMDHENMFWYRQDPGLGLRLIYFSYDVKMKEKGDIPEGYSVSREKKERFSLILESASTNQTSMYLCASSQTSGWSYSQETQYFGPGTRLLVL.

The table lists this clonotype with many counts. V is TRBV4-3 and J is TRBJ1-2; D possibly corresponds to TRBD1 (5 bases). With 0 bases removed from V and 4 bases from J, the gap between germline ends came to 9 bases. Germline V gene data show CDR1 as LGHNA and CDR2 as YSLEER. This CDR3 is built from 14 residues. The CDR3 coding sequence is TGCGCCAGCAGCCAAGAATCAGGGCCCTATGGCTACACCTTC. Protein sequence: CASSQESGPYGYTF.

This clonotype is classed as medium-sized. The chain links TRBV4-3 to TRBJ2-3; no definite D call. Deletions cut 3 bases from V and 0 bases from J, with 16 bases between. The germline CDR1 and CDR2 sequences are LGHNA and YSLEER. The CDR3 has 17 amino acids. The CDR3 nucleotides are TGCGCCAGCAGCCATATGGTGGTTTCACATAGCACAGATACGCAGTATTTT. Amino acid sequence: CASSHMVVSHSTDTQYF.

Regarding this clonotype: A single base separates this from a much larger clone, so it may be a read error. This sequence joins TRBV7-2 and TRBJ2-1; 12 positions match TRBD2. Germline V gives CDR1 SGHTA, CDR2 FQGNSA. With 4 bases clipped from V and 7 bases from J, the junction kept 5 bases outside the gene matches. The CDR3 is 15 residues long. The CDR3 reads CASSSVLAGGNEQFF. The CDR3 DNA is TGTGCCAGCAGCTCCGTACTAGCGGGGGGTAATGAGCAGTTCTTC.

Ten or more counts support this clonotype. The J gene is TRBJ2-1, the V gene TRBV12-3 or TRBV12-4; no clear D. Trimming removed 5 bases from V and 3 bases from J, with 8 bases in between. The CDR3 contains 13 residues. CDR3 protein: CASSLNSYNEQFF. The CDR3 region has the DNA TGTGCCAGCAGTCTGAACAGCTACAATGAGCAGTTCTTC.

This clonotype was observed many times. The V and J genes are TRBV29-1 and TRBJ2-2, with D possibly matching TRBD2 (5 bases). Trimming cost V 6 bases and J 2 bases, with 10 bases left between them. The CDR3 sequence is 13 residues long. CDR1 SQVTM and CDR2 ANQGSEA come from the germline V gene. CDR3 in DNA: TGCAGCGTATGGACTGCTAACACCGGGGAGCTGTTTTTT. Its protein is CSVWTANTGELFF.

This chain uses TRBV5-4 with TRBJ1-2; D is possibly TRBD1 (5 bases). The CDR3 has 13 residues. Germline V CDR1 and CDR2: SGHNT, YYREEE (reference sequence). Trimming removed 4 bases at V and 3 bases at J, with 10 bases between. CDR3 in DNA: TGTGCCAGCAGCACTAAAGGGGACTATGGCTACACCTTC. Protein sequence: CASSTKGDYGYTF.

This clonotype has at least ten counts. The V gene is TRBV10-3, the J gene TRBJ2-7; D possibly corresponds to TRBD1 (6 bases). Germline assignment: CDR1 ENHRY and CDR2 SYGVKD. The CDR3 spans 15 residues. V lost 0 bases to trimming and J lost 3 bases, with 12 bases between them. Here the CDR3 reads CAISESTGNLYEQYF. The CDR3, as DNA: TGTGCCATCAGTGAGTCTACAGGGAACCTCTACGAGCAGTACTTC.

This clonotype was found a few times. Here the CDR3 DNA reads TGCAGTGCTAGAGATCCCAGCGGGAGGGTCAATGAGCAGTTCTTC. Translated, it gives CSARDPSGRVNEQFF. The chain has TRBV20-1 and TRBJ2-1; 10 bases match TRBD2. CDR1 is DFQATT and CDR2 is SNEGSKA in the germline V gene (reference sequence). J gave up 6 bases and V 0 bases, and 5 bases lay outside the gene matches. The CDR3 spans 15 residues.

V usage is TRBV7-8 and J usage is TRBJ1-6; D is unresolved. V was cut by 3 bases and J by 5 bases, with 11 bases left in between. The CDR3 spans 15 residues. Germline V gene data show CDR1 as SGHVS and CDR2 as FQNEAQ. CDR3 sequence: CASSFTWTNNSPLHF. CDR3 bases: TGTGCCAGCAGCTTCACCTGGACCAATAATTCACCCCTCCACTTT. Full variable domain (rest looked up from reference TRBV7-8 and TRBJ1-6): GAGVSQSPRYKVAKRGQDVALRCDPISGHVSLFWYQQALGQGPEFLTYFQNEAQLDKSGLPSDRFFAERPEGSVSTLKIQRTQQEDSAVYLCASSFTWTNNSPLHFGNGTRLTVT.

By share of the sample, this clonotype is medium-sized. CDR3 residues: CASSLSSYPGQGTAGELFF. In DNA, the CDR3 is TGTGCCAGCAGTTTATCCTCTTATCCGGGACAGGGGACCGCCGGGGAGCTGTTTTTT. The chain carries TRBV27 and TRBJ2-2; 10 bases fit TRBD1. J was trimmed by 6 bases and V by 0 bases; bases with no gene match: 13. The CDR3 sequence is 19 residues long. Germline CDR1 reads MNHEY; CDR2 reads SMNVEV (reference sequence).

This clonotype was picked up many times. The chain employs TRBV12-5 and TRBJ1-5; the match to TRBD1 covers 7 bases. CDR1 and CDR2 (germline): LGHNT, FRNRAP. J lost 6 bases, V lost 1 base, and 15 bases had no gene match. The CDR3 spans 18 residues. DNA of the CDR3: TGTGCTAGTGGTTTGGGCCAATCTTGGGACAGTTTCGCTCAGCCCCAGCATTTT. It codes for CASGLGQSWDSFAQPQHF.

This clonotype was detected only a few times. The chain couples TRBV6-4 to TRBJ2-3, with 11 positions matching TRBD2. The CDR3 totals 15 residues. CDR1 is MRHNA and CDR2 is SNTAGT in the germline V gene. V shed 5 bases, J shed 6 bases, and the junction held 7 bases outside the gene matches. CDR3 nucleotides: TGTGCCAGCAGTCGACTAGCGGGGCGTTTGGATACGCAGTATTTT. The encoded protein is CASSRLAGRLDTQYF.